Shown below are 6 T cell receptor beta chains from a single sample sequenced in a study of blood T cells in healthy people across ages. Primers used in a second PCR of about 6 to 11 cycles were a sample-barcoded 5' primer and a J-beta primer mix. TCRdb reprocessed the 5' RACE reads via MiXCR and lists one record per CDR3 protein. Of 1,800,000 or so distinct CDR3 sequences listed, about two fifths are singletons. Sequenced material: blood. These receptors were obtained from a human donor in good health.

The chain is built from TRBV4-1 and TRBJ1-4; 7 bases line up with TRBD1. V lost 0 bases, J lost 4 bases, and 5 bases stayed unmatched. Germline V gene sequence: CDR1 MGHRA, CDR2 YSYEKL. The CDR3 runs to 16 residues. CDR3: CASSQEQGGGNEKLFF. As DNA, the CDR3 is TGCGCCAGCAGCCAAGAGCAGGGGGGAGGTAATGAAAAACTGTTTTTT.

The table lists this clonotype with a few counts. This rearrangement joins TRBV28 to TRBJ2-7, with 7 bases lining up with TRBD1. Trimming removed 10 bases from V and 3 bases from J; junction bases left unmatched: 15. This CDR3 has 15 residues. CDR1 is MDHEN and CDR2 is SYDVKM in the germline V gene. CDR3 DNA sequence: TGTGCCACCTCAAAGACAGGGCAGTACCTCTACGAGCAGTACTTC. Its translation is CATSKTGQYLYEQYF. The full variable domain, with the rest looked up from reference TRBV28 and TRBJ2-7, is DVKVTQSSRYLVKRTGEKVFLECVQDMDHENMFWYRQDPGLGLRLIYFSYDVKMKEKGDIPEGYSVSREKKERFSLILESASTNQTSMYLCATSKTGQYLYEQYFGPGTRLTVT.

This chain connects TRBV2 to TRBJ2-3, with 10 bases identical to TRBD1. This CDR3 contains 15 residues. CDR1 SNHLY and CDR2 FYNNEI come from the germline V gene. V lost 8 bases to trimming and J lost 5 bases; unmatched junction nucleotides: 10. This CDR3 reads CASGSGTGVLDTQYF. Written as DNA, the CDR3 is TGTGCCAGCGGATCCGGGACAGGGGTCCTAGATACGCAGTATTTT. Based on the CDR3 plus reference TRBV2 and TRBJ2-3, the full variable domain is EPEVTQTPSHQVTQMGQEVILRCVPISNHLYFYWYRQILGQKVEFLVSFYNNEISEKSEIFDDQFSVERPDGSNFTLKIRSTKLEDSAMYFCASGSGTGVLDTQYFGPGTRLTVL.

This clonotype was seen ten or more times. The chain carries TRBV7-9 and TRBJ2-5; D is unclear. This CDR3 spans 12 amino acids. V dropped 3 bases and J dropped 5 bases, with 7 bases sitting between them. Germline assignment: CDR1 SEHNR and CDR2 FQNEAQ (reference sequence). The DNA of the CDR3 is TGTGCCAGCAGCTTGATCAGTGAGACCCAGTACTTC. It encodes CASSLISETQYF.

This clonotype was observed a few times. V and J are TRBV7-9 and TRBJ2-7; 8 positions match TRBD1. Gene TRBJ2-5 matches the end of the DNA better, so the J call may be wrong. The CDR3 covers 13 residues. CDR1 and CDR2 (germline): SEHNR, FQNEAQ (reference sequence). The CDR3 nucleotides are TGTGCCAGCAGCTCCGACAGGGGCCAGACCCAGTACTTC. It specifies CASSSDRGQTQYF.

This chain connects TRBV28 to TRBJ2-7; 10 nucleotides align to TRBD2. Germline CDR1 reads MDHEN; CDR2 reads SYDVKM. CDR3 length equals 15 residues. V lost 4 bases, J lost 4 bases, and 7 bases stayed unmatched. CDR3 DNA sequence: TGTGCCAGCAGTTCCTGGCTAGCGGGGGAGTACGAGCAGTACTTC. Its protein is CASSSWLAGEYEQYF.